This T cell receptor beta chain was identified in a study of T cells in Graves' hyperthyroidism and ophthalmopathy. Looking at the study overall: The initial diagnosis was the point when peripheral blood was collected, ahead of any treatment. Overall study results and limits: Onset of ophthalmopathy came a median roughly 6 months after the model predicted it.

From RNA transcripts, TCR beta CDR3 regions were amplified. Researchers ran a first-round RT-PCR on the TCR CDR3 using the HTBI primer set. TCRdb re-analysed the multiplex PCR reads in MiXCR, keeping a single row per CDR3 protein. The top ten clones hold less than 15% of a sample with about 400,000 distinct CDR3 sequences, 14% to 15% of them seen once. CDR1 is SNHLY, CDR2 FYNNEI, per germline. The CDR3 totals 14 residues. V was pared by 6 bases and J by 4 bases, with 15 bases between. For this clonotype: Its target is unknown.

The chain links TRBV2 to TRBJ1-1; a weak D match, TRBD1 (6 bases). The receptor's source is a man between 18 and 29 years old with Graves' ophthalmopathy. The specimen was blood. The CDR3 coding sequence is TGTGCCAGCAGGGGAACAGGGCTGGCCACTGAAGCTTTCTTT. It specifies CASRGTGLATEAFF. Filled out from reference TRBV2 and TRBJ1-1, the complete variable domain reads EPEVTQTPSHQVTQMGQEVILRCVPISNHLYFYWYRQILGQKVEFLVSFYNNEISEKSEIFDDQFSVERPDGSNFTLKIRSTKLEDSAMYFCASRGTGLATEAFFGQGTRLTVV.